This TCR beta chain was recorded in a study of T-cell memory formation after mild COVID-19. One entry per CDR3 protein results from TCRdb running MiXCR on the 5' RACE reads. Counted here are 500,000 to 550,000 distinct CDR3 sequences, about 20% occurring once; the ten biggest clones make up approximately 12%. Study outcomes and limitations: The SARS-CoV-2 specificity of second-wave clones reaching peak at day 37 remained unverified.

Of note for this clonotype: Its antigen remains unidentified.

Germline assignment: CDR1 DFQATT and CDR2 SNEGSKA (reference sequence). V gave up 1 base and J gave up 5 bases, with 17 bases separating them. This CDR3 is 15 amino acids long. The chain joins TRBV20-1 to TRBJ1-2; D unclear. This receptor was identified in an adult woman who had mild COVID-19 (a few samples of this study predate the infection). Cell type and time point are not known. The sequenced sample was PBMCs or a T cell subset sorted from them (not recorded which). The CDR3 DNA reads TGCAGTGCTAGAGGGCAGAGCGGAGACCCGTATGGCTACACCTTC. It yields the protein CSARGQSGDPYGYTF.